This TCR beta chain was retrieved from a study of T cell responses to AZD1222 COVID-19 vaccine. General observations from the study: Spike-specific TCR depth and breadth grew after two AZD1222 doses. Donors skewed white British and female; clonal diversity was possibly underestimated.

TCRdb's copy holds only in-frame clones and misses some; the assay was immunoSEQ multiplex PCR. The table includes 150,000 to 200,000 clones, around 90% detected once. Trimming removed 1 base from V and 4 bases from J, with 13 bases in between. Looked up from germline, CDR1 is SGHVS and CDR2 is FQNEAQ. The CDR3 consists of 15 residues. In the case of this clone: The antigen is undetermined.

The source material was peripheral blood, sampled on day 0 of AZD1222 vaccination. The rearrangement uses TRBV7-8 and TRBJ1-2; D may be TRBD1 (5 bases). The receptor was isolated from an adult in good health. The CDR3 protein is CASSLESSGIYGYTF. The CDR3, as DNA: TGTGCCAGCAGCTTAGAATCATCAGGGATCTATGGCTACACCTTC.